The T cell receptor (beta chain) under discussion was sequenced for a study of cytomegalovirus exposure and HLA in healthy donors (dated 2017 in TCRdb). About the full investigation: An earlier analysis of approximately 600 of the donors reported about 290 Gb of sequence data and around 120 million unique TCR beta sequences from about 179 million T cells. The number of donors typed differed by locus, with roughly 629-640 for A, B, C, DRB1 and DQB1, around 500 for DQA1, 600 to 610 for DPA1, and 472 for DPB1. A later analysis re-analyzed previously published TCR beta repertoires from roughly 690 donors and added high-resolution HLA genotyping to study TCR occurrence patterns. Of the roughly 410 genotyped donors, approximately 80% were placed in the genetic ancestry cluster associated with self-reported Caucasian donors. The study was designed to test whether signatures of past pathogen exposure could be identified by cataloging public T cell receptors. A separate validation cohort of over 95 different subjects was used in addition to the 666-subject first cohort. Roughly 5 DR-DQ haplotypes were handled as single units for association and clustering, since linkage in the cohort was strong. To predict cytomegalovirus infection status, the study brought together high-throughput TCR immunosequencing, statistical association of individual TCRs with disease status, and machine learning. To decide whether each TCR beta V gene segment behaved as functional or pseudogenic, an earlier analysis of several hundred of the donors relied on high-throughput TCR beta sequencing. Rather than using new phenotypic data, the later analysis identified candidate immune exposures from TCR beta sequences and from how often those sequences occurred across donors. Across 398 genotyped donors of the cohort, an average of about 200,000 unique TCR beta nucleotide sequences per donor were sequenced, and 15% to 20% of those sequences were non-productive. The study profiled the T cell repertoires of 550 to 700 subjects by immunosequencing and related them to cytomegalovirus serostatus. Class I and class II HLA loci were covered by the typing at four-digit resolution. Genome-wide SNP genotypes for about 65% of the 666 donors were used in a later genetic analysis, which treated that subset as a discovery cohort. An early release covering about 600 HLA-typed donors comprised around 300 gigabases of sequencing data and 65 million to 100 million unique TCR sequences. Donor age, sex, ethnicity and CMV serostatus were compiled together with the repertoire data. All discovery cohort repertoires had been generated on a single sequencing platform. Points the paper makes about the study in general: When HLA alleles, especially DR and DQ, strongly co-occurred, TCR associations were difficult to assign to individual alleles. In a later genetic analysis, fewer N-insertions in productive TCRs were reported among donors in an Asian-associated ancestry cluster than the roughly 670-donor mean. According to a later analysis, parvovirus B19, influenza, CMV and Epstein-Barr virus appeared linked to several top co-occurrence clusters. Because counts were too low, some 17 rarely observed V segments, including chromosome 9 orphons, were left out of the earlier analysis of approximately 580 of the donors. Correlated functional status among segregating V segments might reflect linkage disequilibrium, but an unknown experimental factor could not be ruled out. A later analysis associated about 17,000 TCR beta sequences with specific HLA alleles at a false discovery rate of 0.05. An association between a missense DCLRE1C variant and V-gene and J-gene trimming of TCR beta chains was found in a later genetic analysis and replicated in an independent cohort. An earlier analysis of some 590 of the donors showed that most TCR beta V segments appeared in productive rearrangements either about 87% or about 30% of the time, which broadly matched IMGT annotations. The cohort was sequenced for TCR beta chains only, and without alpha or paired-chain data the features that could be detected were limited. In a later analysis, HLA-associated TCR beta chains were found to be more clonally expanded and to have lower generation probabilities than equally common non-associated chains. A further reported finding was that TCR beta sequences accurately predicted the HLA-A and HLA-B alleles for most subjects in the first cohort. A few of the identified cytomegalovirus-associated TCR beta chains were confirmed in vitro to be specific for cytomegalovirus antigens. A later analysis found that TCR association rates varied across HLA loci, with DRB1 alleles showing the most associated TCRs and HLA-C alleles the fewest. The only immune exposure information available for the cohort was CMV serostatus. A cluster of highly shared sequence variants was judged likely to be a technical artifact of the sequencing pipeline. In both the original and validation cohorts, the classifier was reported to diagnose cytomegalovirus status with high specificity and sensitivity. Most CMV-associated TCR beta chains appeared to be HLA-restricted in a later analysis, and the HLA associations seemed to be driven largely by CMV exposure. Presence/absence analyses assumed roughly uniform sequencing depth across donors, an assumption that may not hold. In the study, approximately 160 TCR beta chains were listed as associated with cytomegalovirus. Most TCR sequences were observed very rarely across donors, whereas some public TCRs were present in many individuals. According to the authors, the approach could potentially be generalized to other disease states and immunological phenotypes. HLA typing was unavailable for some donors at each locus, so association tests used only the typed subset.

This clone was seen only once. Its target antigen remains unknown. Base qualities were left out, and no much larger clone turns up one base away. Receptor amplification or capture employed the immunoSEQ multiplex PCR assay. The multiplex PCR relied on a mix of 60 forward primers for TCR Vbeta segments and 13 reverse primers for TCR Jbeta segments. The CDR3 region of rearranged TCR beta genes was amplified from genomic DNA with a multiplex PCR assay. On the Illumina HiSeq System, the amplified TCR beta libraries were sequenced as 87-base-pair reads. The paper's data handling went like this. A later analysis tallied 75 million to 95 million unique TCR beta chains across the roughly 610 repertoires, and some 12 million of those chains were shared by two or more donors. Raw reads were error-corrected and collapsed into unique sequences with a nearest-neighbor algorithm that merged closely related sequences to remove PCR and sequencing errors. CDR3 sequences were aligned to IMGT reference sequences to assign V, D and J gene segments. For a sequence to be retained, a match of at least six nucleotides to both a V gene segment and a J gene segment was required. A rearrangement counted as productive if the CDR3 had no stop codons and remained in frame with V and J, and every other rearrangement counted as non-productive. CDR3 was defined according to IMGT convention as the region running from the second conserved V-encoded cysteine to the conserved J-encoded phenylalanine. The earlier analysis of 500 to 750 of the donors excluded any sequence lacking an unambiguous match to a single V gene segment. An earlier analysis of fewer than 750 of the donors classified V segments as functional when productive rearrangements were above 56.7% and as segregating when the standard deviation between donors was above 5%. A statistical classification framework was developed to diagnose cytomegalovirus status using the catalog of TCR beta chain sequences. In a later analysis, V and J genes were assigned by comparing TCR nucleotide sequences against IMGT/GENE-DB human TR gene sequences. Using the TCRdist pipeline, a later analysis assigned CDR3 sequences along with most-parsimonious VDJ recombination scenarios. In a later analysis, every TCR beta chain was defined by the combination of its CDR3 amino acid sequence and its V-gene family, and reads without a unique V-gene family were dropped. As a way to deal with suspected cross-contamination and a sequencing artifact, a later analysis dropped roughly 620 nucleotide sequences that were highly shared and had low generation probability. A later analysis calculated a clonal expansion index for each public chain from normalized within-repertoire ranks of inferred template counts. Generation probabilities in a later analysis came from a VDJ recombination model fitted to out-of-frame rearrangements, and those results were checked against IGoR. In a later analysis, TCR-TCR, TCR-HLA and TCR-CMV co-occurrence was scored with hypergeometric tests, and a repertoire-size bias correction was applied to TCR pairs. False discovery rates were estimated in a later analysis by permuting HLA or CMV assignments 20 times. In a later analysis, co-occurring TCRs were grouped with DBSCAN, and TCRdist sequence similarity was added when clustering was performed within HLA-allele-positive subsets. For co-occurrence clustering, repertoires with fewer than 30,000 or more than 120,000 public chains were excluded, along with about five repertoires with anomalous nucleotide sharing. Entries here come from immuneACCESS through TCRdb and include only in-frame sequences with V and J called. Some clones fail to appear in such tables; in the studies checked, an unresolved V gene covers under half of the shortfall, and the cause of the remainder is unknown. V, J and clone size are those of that table, while D and trimming were read from the DNA. In this sample the table shows 100,000 to 150,000 clones, over 70% of which occur a single time. About 1.7% of the sample lies in the top ten.

The cohort comprised 670 or so healthy bone marrow donors. At the time of sampling, all cohort members were nominally healthy, though unrecorded immune exposures were likely present. The donor was CMV seronegative and was included in the group of a few hundred seronegative cohort members. A peripheral blood sample was collected from each donor, and TCR beta sequencing was performed on peripheral blood mononuclear cells. The Qiagen DNeasy Blood Extraction Kit was used to extract genomic DNA from the blood cell samples. The origin of this receptor is a woman in her thirties or forties in good health and CMV-seronegative. The sequencing input was PBMCs.

For the CDR3, the sequence is CASSPGLSNQPQHF. The nucleotide sequence is given as TGTGCCAGCAGTCCGGGACTTAGCAATCAGCCCCAGCATTTT. The chain couples TRBV28 to TRBJ1-5; D gene: possibly TRBD1, on 5 matching bases. V is pared back by 5 bases and J by 0 bases, with 8 bases lying between the germline termini. Including cysteine and phenylalanine, the CDR3 has 14 amino acids. The entry retains the CDR3 DNA only, 42 bases that are in frame from base 1. The germline V gene provides CDR1 MDHEN and CDR2 SYDVKM.